The TCR beta chain described here comes from a study of regulatory T cells in long-lasting Graves disease. Across the whole study: Antithyroid drug exposure in newly diagnosed Graves' patients had lasted under 3 months.

Time point denoted: newly diagnosed GD, antithyroid drugs for less than 3 months. Making the TCR library involved RNA that had been extracted from PBMCs. TCR beta libraries were built with iRepertoire HTBI primers and Arm-PCR of CDR3 regions. TCRdb re-analysed the multiplex PCR reads in MiXCR, keeping a single row per CDR3 protein. This sample has hundreds of thousands of distinct CDR3 sequences; over 15% occur once, and the top ten carry 25% to 30%. This clonotype was picked up many times. The CDR3 is 14 residues long. V lost 1 base, J lost 5 bases, and 2 bases stayed unmatched. Germline loops: CDR1 MDHEN, CDR2 SYDVKM. These data also formed part of another study, on T cells in Graves' hyperthyroidism and ophthalmopathy.

This receptor was obtained from a man aged 40-55 years with Graves disease. V gene TRBV28 combines with J gene TRBJ2-7, with 10 bases fitting TRBD1. The material sequenced was peripheral blood mononuclear cells (PBMCs), taken at new diagnosis, from a patient treated with antithyroid drugs. The chain's CDR3 is CASSLSTGGNEQYF. The CDR3 bases are TGTGCCAGCAGTTTATCGACAGGGGGCAACGAGCAGTACTTC.